The 17 T cell receptor beta chains below were found in one sample sequenced in a study of post-analysis software for immune sequencing data. Whole-study results and caveats: Controls had lower frequencies than patients of 4 or 5 TRBV segments, which included TRBV5-6, TRBV5-1 and TRBV20-1.

Unique molecular identifiers tagged the TCR beta cDNA libraries. Each CDR3 protein is one row after TCRdb ran MiXCR on the PCR reads. The sample lists approximately 630,000 distinct CDR3 sequences; approximately 60% were seen once. Their target antigens are unknown. Source material: blood. The receptor source for this set is a girl aged 2 to 10 with multiple sclerosis.

V is TRBV5-5 and J is TRBJ1-1; tentative D call: TRBD1 (5 bases). The length of the CDR3 is 16 residues. Per the germline V gene, CDR1 is SGHKS and CDR2 is YYEKEE (reference sequence). V lost 2 bases to trimming and J lost 4 bases, with 18 bases between them. The CDR3: CASSFAGGPVTTEAFF. CDR3 nucleotide sequence: TGTGCCAGCAGCTTCGCCGGGGGTCCTGTGACCACTGAAGCTTTCTTT.

The chain employs TRBV5-1 and TRBJ1-2, with D unresolved. Germline lookup yields CDR1 SGHRS and CDR2 YFSETQ. The CDR3 spans 17 residues. V lost 1 base, J lost 6 bases, and 22 bases lay in between. As DNA, the CDR3 is TGCGCCAGCAGCTTGTTCCCCGGTCCTATCCTATCGAATGGCTACACCTTC. Its protein is CASSLFPGPILSNGYTF.

This clonotype was counted between two and nine times. The gene calls are TRBV5-1 and TRBJ1-6; D possibly corresponds to TRBD1 (6 bases). V was cut by 4 bases and J by 10 bases, with 24 bases left in between. CDR1 and CDR2 (germline): SGHRS, YFSETQ. The CDR3 has 17 residues. The CDR3 sequence is CASSPYRDGGRGSPLHF. CDR3 sequence (DNA): TGCGCCAGCAGCCCGTACAGGGATGGGGGCCGGGGCTCACCCCTCCACTTT.

This rearrangement joins TRBV10-1 to TRBJ2-5; 11 nucleotides match TRBD1. CDR3 length equals 16 residues. Losses at the gene ends were 1 base for V and 7 bases for J; bases not matched to a gene: 8. Germline V lookup: CDR1 WNHNN, CDR2 SYGVQD (reference sequence). The CDR3 protein is CASSELSRTGGATQYF. The CDR3 DNA reads TGCGCCAGCAGTGAGTTAAGCCGGACAGGGGGCGCGACCCAGTACTTC.

The chain couples TRBV4-3 to TRBJ2-1, with D possibly being TRBD1 (5 bases). This CDR3 is 14 amino acids long. The V gene's germline CDR1 is LGHNA and CDR2 YSLEER. V was cut by 1 base and J by 9 bases, with 13 bases left in between. CDR3 sequence reads: CASSQVKTTGEQFF. CDR3 DNA sequence: TGCGCCAGCAGCCAAGTAAAGACCACAGGTGAGCAGTTCTTC.

The rearrangement joins TRBV5-1 to TRBJ2-5, with D tentatively TRBD2 (6 bases). With the DNA end fitting TRBJ2-7 better, the J assignment may be wrong. Germline CDR1 is SGHRS and CDR2 is YFSETQ. This CDR3 spans 15 amino acids. The CDR3 DNA reads as TGCGCCAGCAGCCTTAGTTCGGGAGTGAACTACGAGCAGTACTTC. Its protein product is CASSLSSGVNYEQYF.

V gene TRBV29-1 combines with J gene TRBJ2-1, with 10 bases fitting TRBD2. Germline V gene sequence: CDR1 SQVTM, CDR2 ANQGSEA. V lost 0 bases and J lost 9; bases outside the gene matches: 14. The CDR3 consists of 17 residues. CDR3 sequence: CSVEEPGLAMIKGEQFF. CDR3 nucleotide sequence: TGCAGCGTTGAAGAGCCGGGACTAGCGATGATAAAGGGTGAGCAGTTCTTC.

The V and J genes are TRBV7-9 and TRBJ2-2; D is unclear. Germline lookup yields CDR1 SEHNR and CDR2 FQNEAQ (reference sequence). V was shortened by 5 bases and J by 2 bases, with 9 bases between the two germline ends. The length of the CDR3 is 14 residues. CDR3 loop: CASSPESNTGELFF. The CDR3 DNA sequence: TGTGCCAGCAGCCCGGAGTCCAACACCGGGGAGCTGTTTTTT.

V and J are TRBV12-3 or TRBV12-4 and TRBJ2-3; 9 positions agree with TRBD1. The V gene end was trimmed by 7 bases and the J gene end by 1 base; junction bases not matched to a gene: 6. The length of the CDR3 is 15 residues. The CDR3 region is CASTLGQGGTDTQYF. As DNA, the CDR3 is TGTGCCAGCACCTTGGGACAGGGCGGCACAGATACGCAGTATTTT.

The rearrangement uses TRBV2 and TRBJ2-1; no clear D gene. The germline CDR1 and CDR2 sequences are SNHLY and FYNNEI. This CDR3 has 12 residues. V was clipped by 0 bases and J by 9 bases, with 6 bases between them. The CDR3 region has the DNA TGTGCCAGCAGTGAAGCCCAGGTTGAGCAGTTCTTC. This codes for CASSEAQVEQFF.

The chain is built from TRBV6-5 and TRBJ2-4; 8 bases line up with TRBD2. With the DNA end fitting TRBJ2-7 better, the J assignment may be wrong. The CDR3 spans 16 residues. The V gene's germline CDR1 is MNHEY and CDR2 SVGAGI. Written as DNA, the CDR3 is TGTGCCAGCAGTTATACTAGCGGCGAGAAAGGCTACGAGCAGTACTTC. Protein: CASSYTSGEKGYEQYF.

The chain carries TRBV12-3 or TRBV12-4 and TRBJ2-5, with TRBD1 matching over 7 bases. J lost 1 base, V lost 6 bases, and 2 bases had no gene match. CDR3 length: 13 residues. The CDR3 loop reads CASRGDSQETQYF. CDR3 in DNA: TGTGCCAGCAGAGGGGACAGCCAAGAGACCCAGTACTTC.

V usage is TRBV7-9 and J usage is TRBJ1-2, with D possibly matching TRBD1 (6 bases). Trimming stripped 9 bases from V and 0 bases from J, with 14 bases between. The CDR3 consists of 14 residues. Germline V gene sequence: CDR1 SEHNR, CDR2 FQNEAQ (reference sequence). The CDR3 sequence is CASVGGATNYGYTF. CDR3 sequence (DNA): TGTGCCAGTGTGGGGGGGGCCACTAACTATGGCTACACCTTC.

Note on this clonotype: With a much larger clone just one base away, this may be a read error. The chain is built from TRBV5-1 and TRBJ2-5; unclear D gene. V shed 0 bases and J shed 5 bases, with 5 bases lying between them. The CDR3 has 12 amino acids. Germline values: CDR1 SGHRS, CDR2 YFSETQ. DNA for the CDR3: TGCGCCAGCAGCTTGGCCATTGAGACCCAGTACTTC. This codes for CASSLAIETQYF.

This chain connects TRBV20-1 to TRBJ2-1; D gene ambiguous. V lost 2 bases and J 2 bases, leaving 10 bases between the germline ends. From germline, CDR1 is DFQATT and CDR2 SNEGSKA (reference sequence). This CDR3 has 14 amino acids. This CDR3 reads CSARHPRTYNEQFF. The DNA for the CDR3 is TGCAGTGCTAGACACCCCAGGACCTACAATGAGCAGTTCTTC.

The V and J genes are TRBV3-1 and TRBJ2-1; D is ambiguous. This CDR3 is 13 amino acids long. Germline lookup yields CDR1 LGHDT and CDR2 YNNKEL (reference sequence). The germline V and J ends were trimmed by 1 base and 3 bases, with 4 bases remaining between them. CDR3 DNA: TGTGCCAGCAGCCAAGTCAACTACAATGAGCAGTTCTTC. Protein product: CASSQVNYNEQFF.

This clonotype was recorded many times. This chain joins TRBV7-9 and TRBJ2-1; D not certain. CDR3 length: 12 amino acids. CDR1 is SEHNR, CDR2 FQNEAQ, per germline (reference sequence). Trimming took 5 bases from V and 3 from J, leaving 5 bases between them. DNA of the CDR3: TGTGCCAGCAGCCCGAGCTACAATGAGCAGTTCTTC. Its protein product is CASSPSYNEQFF. The full variable domain, its missing parts supplied by reference TRBV7-9 and TRBJ2-1, is DTGVSQNPRHKITKRGQNVTFRCDPISEHNRLYWYRQTLGQGPEFLTYFQNEAQLEKSRLLSDRFSAERPKGSFSTLEIQRTEQGDSAMYLCASSPSYNEQFFGPGTRLTVL.